Listed below are T cell receptor beta chains from one sample, sequenced in a study of breast tumors, draining lymph nodes, adjacent tissues. Via MiXCR, TCRdb re-called the multiplex PCR reads, giving one row per CDR3 protein. The table lists about 230,000 distinct CDR3 sequences, about 34% of them singletons. Sequenced sample: axillary lymph node tissue. The source of these receptors is a female donor with breast cancer. Some clones in this sample may be carry-over from other donors' samples. CDR3s include the opening cysteine and the closing phenylalanine or tryptophan. A clone size is listed for some rows: how often the clone was seen (once, few, many), or a class if it is expanded.

many	TRBV9	TRBJ2-3	15	CASSSRDIPPHTQYF
many	TRBV19	TRBJ2-1	12	CASSTHVHEQFF
.	TRBV19	TRBJ1-6	10	CASKGRALHF
many	TRBV2	TRBJ2-2	14	CASSKRSNTGELFF
.	TRBV24-1	TRBJ2-2	15	CATSRNGGRSGELFF
.	TRBV6-5	TRBJ1-1	15	CASSSTDRVVTEAFF
.	TRBV27	TRBJ2-3	15	CASKGIDSHRDTQYF
many	TRBV9	TRBJ2-5	16	CASSVDVSGIRKTQYF
many	TRBV6-1	TRBJ1-5	19	CASSEARDRVYVGNQPQHF
many	TRBV20-1	TRBJ1-2	13	CSAKDVANYGYTF
many	TRBV5-1	TRBJ2-7	14	CASSWTSGSYEQYF
many	TRBV18	TRBJ2-1	15	CASSPSGPTYNEQFF
.	TRBV7-2	TRBJ2-1	13	CASSLPSSHEQFF
many	TRBV20-1	TRBJ2-1	14	CSARRQGRDNEQFF
few	TRBV28	TRBJ1-3	15	CASSYSTGGGNTIYF
many	TRBV20-1	TRBJ2-3	12	CSAPRFEGTQYF
many	TRBV19	TRBJ2-3	15	CASSTGLAGSDTQYF
.	TRBV24-1	TRBJ1-3	15	CATSDLRDPGNTIYF
many	TRBV6-6	TRBJ2-7	13	CASRKADTYEQYF
many	TRBV9	TRBJ2-2	17	CASSLAVGTTNTGELFF
.	TRBV3-1	TRBJ2-4	14	CASSQVGGANIQYF
many	TRBV6-6	TRBJ2-6	15	CASSYQGAGANVLTF
.	TRBV6-1	TRBJ1-1	15	CASKTQTGLNTEAFF
many	TRBV19	TRBJ1-2	14	CASSTAGDNYGYTF
many	TRBV24-1	TRBJ1-4	14	CATSRAGTNEKLFF
many	TRBV7-2	TRBJ1-2	14	CASSTHIDLGGYTF
many	TRBV7-3	TRBJ2-7	14	CASSPTGTGDEQYF
.	TRBV19	TRBJ1-4	14	CASSSRLGNERLSF
.	TRBV25-1	TRBJ1-2	15	CASSDTFDGYYGYTF
.	TRBV24-1	TRBJ2-2	16	CATRGTGGRETGELFF
many	TRBV7-2	TRBJ2-4	15	CASSSGGLAKNIQYF
many	TRBV6-1	TRBJ1-5	15	CASRADRASNQPQHF
.	TRBV11-1	TRBJ1-6	14	CASSSQGVASPLHF
many	TRBV9	TRBJ2-1	13	CASSVRSNHEQFF
.	TRBV7-8	TRBJ1-5	13	CASSLRREENEHF
.	TRBV5-1	TRBJ1-2	12	CASSLVGDGNTF
many	TRBV9	TRBJ2-1	14	CASSARGAYNEQFF
many	TRBV4-1	TRBJ2-1	15	CASSHQGLAGDEQFF
.	TRBV20-1	TRBJ2-2	10	CSAWTGELFF
.	TRBV7-6	TRBJ1-2	14	CASSLDPGSHGYTF
many	TRBV12-5	TRBJ2-7	15	CASGLFLGQGGEQYF
.	TRBV6-1	TRBJ1-6	15	CASSGGGRENSPLHF
many	TRBV10-3	TRBJ2-7	12	CASGSGGYEQYF
.	TRBV6-5	TRBJ1-3	15	CASRPGPTSGNTIYF
.	TRBV10-3	TRBJ1-4	23	CATKGLRESPYEQYFGPDEKLFF
many	TRBV9	TRBJ1-5	18	CASSVIGQGARYNQPQHF
few	TRBV9	TRBJ1-2	20	CASSVSPQTDALTTFYGYTF
few	TRBV20-1	TRBJ2-5	13	CSAAPGQGETQYF
many	TRBV15	TRBJ2-1	15	CATSRSRGAYNEQFF
many	TRBV13	TRBJ2-3	11	CASSLLDTQYF
many	TRBV20-1	TRBJ1-2	11	CSVRPNYDYTF
.	TRBV20-1	TRBJ2-5	14	CSAERGGRGETQYF
.	TRBV20-1	TRBJ2-5	15	CSAGELSGAGETQYF